A selection of T cell receptor beta chains follows, all from one sample in a study of immune cell composition in non-small cell lung cancer. Generated by immunoSEQ multiplex PCR, the TCRdb table keeps only in-frame clones and is missing some. This sample has under 800 clones, with about three quarters found just once. The sample comprised non-adjacent lung tissue. The receptors shown here come from a human donor with non-small cell lung cancer. CDR3s leave out the opening cysteine and the closing phenylalanine or tryptophan. The order of the fields is J gene, V gene, CDR3 length, CDR3 protein.

>TRBJ2-3|TRBV5-4|13
ASSGGLAMTDTQY
>TRBJ1-1|TRBV11-1|10
ASNTGNTEAF
>TRBJ1-2|TRBV19|12
AIPGGSGVGGYT
>TRBJ2-2|TRBV6-4|11
ASSDRGTGELF
>TRBJ1-5|TRBV5-6|13
ASSLGQYSNQPQH
>TRBJ2-7|TRBV10-1|13
ASSEGDLGAYEQY
>TRBJ2-2|TRBV7-3|12
ASSSNRDTGELF
>TRBJ2-3|TRBV7-2|13
ASSLVPSGADTQY
>TRBJ1-2|TRBV27|14
ASSSSSLGGYDGYT
>TRBJ2-7|TRBV30|10
AGGRVSYEQY
>TRBJ1-4|TRBV15|12
ATSRGEGLEKLF
>TRBJ2-5|TRBV5-1|13
ASSLEPDRQETQY
>TRBJ2-7|TRBV6-1|12
ASRWTSGPYEQY
>TRBJ1-1|TRBV5-1|13
ASSTSSRADTEAF
>TRBJ1-3|TRBV6-1|15
ASSEPQQGSGRNTIY
>TRBJ1-6|TRBV7-9|14
ASSPGQVEYNSPLH
>TRBJ2-5|TRBV5-6|12
ASSFGRGYETQY
>TRBJ1-4|TRBV5-1|12
ASKEGPTNEKLF
>TRBJ2-7|TRBV5-6|13
ASSLEGQGVYEQY
>TRBJ1-3|TRBV30|12
AWTPGFSGNTIY
>TRBJ1-5|TRBV21-1|14
ASGPGARRGNQPQH
>TRBJ2-3|TRBV6-5|13
ASSYSGGFADTQY
>TRBJ2-1|TRBV6-4|13
ASSDSGEAHNEQF
>TRBJ2-2|TRBV9|14
ASSVDFGASTGELF
>TRBJ2-1|TRBV6-4|13
ASSDSSGGANEQF
>TRBJ1-3|TRBV19|12
ASSISGSGNTIY
>TRBJ2-2|TRBV19|12
ASTPGGRTGELF
>TRBJ2-2|TRBV5-1|12
ASSLGPNTGELF
>TRBJ2-1|TRBV7-2|15
ASSRLAGGSLVYEQF
>TRBJ2-7|TRBV7-2|13
ASSSSGRVGMEQY
>TRBJ2-5|TRBV5-1|11
ASSPGVQETQY
>TRBJ2-7|TRBV6-4|12
ASRKTSGTYEQY
>TRBJ2-1|TRBV14|14
ASSLRGYSSYNEQF
>-|TRBV7-9|12
ASSFSTGGGEQY
>TRBJ1-1|TRBV9|11
ASSVEGDTEAF
>TRBJ2-7|TRBV11-3|13
ASSLDPTSGYEQY
>TRBJ1-5|TRBV7-2|13
ASSLSGLGGQPQH
>TRBJ2-5|TRBV28|12
ASYRGKRRETQY
>TRBJ1-3|TRBV4-1|18
ASSQARVGQGYSSGNTIY
>TRBJ2-5|TRBV11-3|14
ASSTRTSGGGETQY
>TRBJ2-1|TRBV4-3|14
ASSQSTGGAYNEQF
>TRBJ1-4|TRBV6-6|13
ASSYPGTTNEKLF
>TRBJ1-2|TRBV9|11
ASSVGQTYGYT
>TRBJ1-2|TRBV6-5|11
ASSPDRAYGYT
>TRBJ2-1|TRBV10-3|14
AISESMAGGYNEQF
>TRBJ2-7|TRBV19|11
ASSRQGEYEQY